The clone carrying this TCR beta chain was observed a few times. CDR3 length: 15 residues. J was trimmed by 1 base and V by 6 bases; bases with no gene match: 6. It was RNA transcripts that yielded the amplified TCR beta CDR3 regions. The primer set for the first-round RT-PCR of the TCR CDR3 was HTBI. TCRdb processed the multiplex PCR reads anew with MiXCR; each CDR3 protein has one entry. Of about 700,000 distinct CDR3 sequences detected, roughly 15% appear once; the ten largest clones hold 10%. The data derive from a study of T cells in Graves' hyperthyroidism and ophthalmopathy. The wider study: At the time of initial diagnosis and before any treatment, peripheral blood was collected.

Exclusion followed for patients with uncontrolled infection, other autoimmune disease, pregnancy or lactation. Sequencing was carried out using blood. J is TRBJ1-1 and V is TRBV12-3 or TRBV12-4; 9 bases agree with TRBD1. This TCR derives from a woman aged 18-30 years with Graves' hyperthyroidism. The CDR3 spells CASSPKDRGNTEAFF. The CDR3 DNA is TGTGCCAGCAGCCCTAAGGACAGGGGGAACACTGAAGCTTTCTTT.